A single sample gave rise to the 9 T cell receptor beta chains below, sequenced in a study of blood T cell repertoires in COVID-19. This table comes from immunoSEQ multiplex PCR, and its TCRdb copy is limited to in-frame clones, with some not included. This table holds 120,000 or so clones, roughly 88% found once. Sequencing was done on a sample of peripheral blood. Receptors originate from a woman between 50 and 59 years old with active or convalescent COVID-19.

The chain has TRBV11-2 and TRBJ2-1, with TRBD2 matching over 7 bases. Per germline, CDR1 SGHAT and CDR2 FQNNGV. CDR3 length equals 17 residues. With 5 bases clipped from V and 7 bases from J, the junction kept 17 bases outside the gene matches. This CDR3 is CASSPRGRGGPSNEQFF. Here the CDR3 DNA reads TGTGCCAGCAGCCCTCGAGGGCGCGGGGGTCCCTCGAATGAGCAGTTCTTC.

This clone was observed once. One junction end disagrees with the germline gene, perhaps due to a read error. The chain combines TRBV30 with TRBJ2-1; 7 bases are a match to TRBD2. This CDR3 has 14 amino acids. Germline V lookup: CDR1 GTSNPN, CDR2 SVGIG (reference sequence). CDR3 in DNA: TGTGCCTGGGGTGTGGGGGGGAGTTTGAATGAGCAGTTCTTC. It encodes CAWGVGGSLNEQFF. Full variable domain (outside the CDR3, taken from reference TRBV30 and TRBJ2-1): SQTIHQWPATLVQPVGSPLSLECTVEGTSNPNLYWYRQAAGRGLQLLFYSVGIGQISSEVPQNLSASRPQDRQFILSSKKLLLSDSGFYLCAWGVGGSLNEQFFGPGTRLTVL.

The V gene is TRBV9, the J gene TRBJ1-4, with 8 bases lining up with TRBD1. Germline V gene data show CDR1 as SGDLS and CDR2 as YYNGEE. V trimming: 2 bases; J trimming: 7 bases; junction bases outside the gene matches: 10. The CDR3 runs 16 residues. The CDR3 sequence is CASSVDQGALGEKLFF. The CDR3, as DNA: TGTGCCAGCAGCGTCGACCAGGGGGCGCTGGGTGAAAAACTGTTTTTT.

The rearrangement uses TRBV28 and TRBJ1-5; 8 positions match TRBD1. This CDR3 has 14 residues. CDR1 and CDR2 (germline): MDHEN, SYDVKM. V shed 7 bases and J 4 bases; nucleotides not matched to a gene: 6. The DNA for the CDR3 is TGTGCCAGCAAGACAGGGGAAAGGAATCAGCCCCAGCATTTT. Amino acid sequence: CASKTGERNQPQHF. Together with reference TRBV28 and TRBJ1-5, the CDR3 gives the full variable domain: DVKVTQSSRYLVKRTGEKVFLECVQDMDHENMFWYRQDPGLGLRLIYFSYDVKMKEKGDIPEGYSVSREKKERFSLILESASTNQTSMYLCASKTGERNQPQHFGDGTRLSIL.

The chain's CDR3 is CASNPGRGRRETQYF. The CDR3 DNA is TGTGCCAGCAACCCTGGCCGCGGTCGGCGGGAGACCCAGTACTTC. The chain joins TRBV6-2 or TRBV6-3 to TRBJ2-5, with D unresolved. Germline V gene sequence: CDR1 MNHEY, CDR2 SVGEGT. V lost 7 bases and J 5 bases, leaving 20 bases between the germline ends. The CDR3 spans 15 residues.

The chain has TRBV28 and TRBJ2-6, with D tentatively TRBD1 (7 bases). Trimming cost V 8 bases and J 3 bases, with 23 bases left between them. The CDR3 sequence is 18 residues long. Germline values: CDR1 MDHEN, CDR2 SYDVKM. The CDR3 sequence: CASGLNRGAGGGANVLTF. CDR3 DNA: TGTGCCAGCGGACTTAACAGGGGAGCGGGCGGTGGGGCCAACGTCCTGACTTTC.

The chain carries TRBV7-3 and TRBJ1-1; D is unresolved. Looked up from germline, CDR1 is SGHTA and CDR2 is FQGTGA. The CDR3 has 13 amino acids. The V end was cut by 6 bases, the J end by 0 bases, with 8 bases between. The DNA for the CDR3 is TGTGCCAGCAGTCGTCAGGTGAACACTGAAGCTTTCTTT. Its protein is CASSRQVNTEAFF.

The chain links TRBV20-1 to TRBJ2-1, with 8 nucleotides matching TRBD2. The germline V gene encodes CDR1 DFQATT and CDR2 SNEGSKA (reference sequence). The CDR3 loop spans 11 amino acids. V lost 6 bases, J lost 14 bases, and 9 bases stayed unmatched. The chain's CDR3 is CSARSGSLEFF. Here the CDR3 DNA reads TGCAGTGCAAGGAGCGGGAGTTTGGAGTTCTTC.

This CDR3 is CASSLYEIEGRQFF. DNA for the CDR3: TGTGCCAGCAGCCTATACGAGATTGAGGGTCGGCAGTTCTTC. V usage is TRBV7-8 and J usage is TRBJ2-1, with D possibly TRBD2 on 5 matching bases. The CDR3 sequence is 14 residues long. Germline V lookup: CDR1 SGHVS, CDR2 FQNEAQ. V was clipped by 5 bases and J by 12 bases, with 20 bases between them.